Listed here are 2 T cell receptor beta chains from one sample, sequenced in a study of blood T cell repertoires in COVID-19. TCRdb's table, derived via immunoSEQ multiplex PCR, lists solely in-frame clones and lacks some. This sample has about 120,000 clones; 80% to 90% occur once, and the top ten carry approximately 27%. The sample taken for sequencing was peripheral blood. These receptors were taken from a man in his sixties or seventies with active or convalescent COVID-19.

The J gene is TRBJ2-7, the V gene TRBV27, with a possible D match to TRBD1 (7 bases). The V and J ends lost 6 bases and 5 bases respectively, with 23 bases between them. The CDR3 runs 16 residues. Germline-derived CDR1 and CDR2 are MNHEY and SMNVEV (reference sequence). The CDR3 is CASSLEGAQFRNEQYF. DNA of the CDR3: TGTGCCAGCAGCCTGGAGGGGGCACAGTTCCGCAACGAGCAGTACTTC.

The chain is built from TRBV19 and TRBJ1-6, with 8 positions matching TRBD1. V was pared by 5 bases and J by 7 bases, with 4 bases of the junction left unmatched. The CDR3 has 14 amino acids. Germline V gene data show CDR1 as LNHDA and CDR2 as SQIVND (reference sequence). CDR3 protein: CASSAQGGNSPLHF. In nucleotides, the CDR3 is TGTGCCAGTAGTGCACAGGGGGGCAATTCACCCCTCCACTTT.